The 14 T cell receptor beta chains presented below share a single source sample, sequenced in a study of blood T cells in healthy people across ages. Next came a second PCR, run for about 7 to 12 cycles, which used a sample-barcoded 5' primer along with a J-beta primer mix. TCRdb reanalysed the 5' RACE reads using MiXCR and keeps one entry per CDR3 protein. The top ten clones hold less than 3.5% of a sample with about 780,000 distinct CDR3 sequences, more than 25% of them seen once. This same sample was also taken into another study, of T cells of mothers and their children.

The specimen sequenced was blood. The receptors derive from a boy younger than 18 in good health.

This clonotype was counted between two and nine times. The chain joins TRBV18 to TRBJ2-1, with D perhaps TRBD1 or TRBD2 (6 bases each). The J call may be incorrect, as the DNA end agrees better with TRBJ2-5. Germline V gene data show CDR1 as KGHSH and CDR2 as LQKENI. CDR3 length: 15 residues. The CDR3 spells CASSPPTGGKETQYF. CDR3 DNA: TGTGCCAGCTCACCACCTACCGGGGGCAAAGAGACCCAGTACTTC.

This clonotype was counted between two and nine times. V is TRBV4-1 and J is TRBJ2-1, with 7 bases identical to TRBD1. Germline CDR1 reads MGHRA; CDR2 reads YSYEKL. Unmatched junction bases numbered 4, after V lost 4 bases and J lost 4 bases. The CDR3 covers 14 residues. The CDR3 coding sequence is TGCGCCAGCAGCCCACAGACAGGGTACAATGAGCAGTTCTTC. It translates to CASSPQTGYNEQFF.

The genes are TRBV12-3 or TRBV12-4 and TRBJ2-7, with 15 nucleotides matching TRBD2. This CDR3 contains 18 residues. V shed 4 bases, J shed 0 bases, and the junction held 7 bases outside the gene matches. This chain's CDR3 is CASSSGTSGGRHSYEQYF. CDR3 nucleotides: TGTGCCAGCAGTTCCGGGACTAGCGGGGGGCGCCACTCCTACGAGCAGTACTTC.

The chain uses TRBV20-1 and TRBJ2-7, with 9 bases identical to TRBD2. The CDR3 runs to 15 residues. Germline-derived CDR1 and CDR2 are DFQATT and SNEGSKA (reference sequence). Unmatched junction bases numbered 8, after V lost 0 bases and J lost 5 bases. The CDR3 DNA follows: TGCAGTGCTAGAGATCGGCGGGGGGGCCTCGACGAGCAGTACTTC. Encoded protein: CSARDRRGGLDEQYF.

J is TRBJ2-7 and V is TRBV6-6, with 9 bases aligning to TRBD2. The length of the CDR3 is 15 residues. Germline CDR1 and CDR2: MNHNY and SVGAGI (reference sequence). V was pared by 2 bases and J by 3 bases, with 5 bases of the junction left unmatched. The CDR3, as DNA: TGTGCCAGCAGTTACGTACTAGCGGGCTACTACGAGCAGTACTTC. This sequence encodes CASSYVLAGYYEQYF.

This clonotype occurred many times. The V gene is TRBV27, the J gene TRBJ2-5; the match to TRBD1 covers 7 bases. The junction had 9 bases not matched to a gene; V was cut back by 3 bases and J by 5 bases. CDR1 and CDR2 from the germline V gene are MNHEY and SMNVEV (reference sequence). This CDR3 has 15 residues. The CDR3 sequence is CASSFQGTVRETQYF. The CDR3 nucleotides are TGTGCCAGCAGTTTCCAGGGGACAGTTAGGGAGACCCAGTACTTC.

This clonotype showed up just a few times. The gene calls are TRBV28 and TRBJ2-1; either TRBD1 or TRBD2 may supply D (5 bases each). CDR3 length: 13 residues. Germline loops: CDR1 MDHEN, CDR2 SYDVKM. The ends were cut back, 8 bases at V and 1 base at J, with 9 bases in the middle. This chain's CDR3 is CASGDGSYNEQFF. The CDR3 nucleotides are TGTGCCAGCGGGGACGGGTCCTACAATGAGCAGTTCTTC.

The table lists this clonotype with a few counts. The chain is built from TRBV7-9 and TRBJ1-4, with TRBD1 matching 8 bases. This CDR3 is built from 16 residues. Germline V gene data show CDR1 as SEHNR and CDR2 as FQNEAQ (reference sequence). J was trimmed by 3 bases and V by 2 bases; bases with no gene match: 5. In DNA form, the CDR3 reads TGTGCCAGCAGCTTATCAGACAGGGGCTCTAATGAAAAACTGTTTTTT. It yields the protein CASSLSDRGSNEKLFF.

J is TRBJ1-5 and V is TRBV6-6; D uncertain. Germline lookup yields CDR1 MNHNY and CDR2 SVGAGI (reference sequence). The CDR3 has 12 residues. The ends were cut back, 5 bases at V and 4 bases at J, with 6 bases in the middle. DNA of the CDR3: TGTGCCAGCAGTCGGCAGAATCAGCCCCAGCATTTT. It specifies CASSRQNQPQHF.

The chain carries TRBV6-5 and TRBJ1-5; D remains unclear. Between the trimmed V and J ends, which lost 2 bases and 8 bases, there was a span of 10 bases. Per the germline V gene, CDR1 is MNHEY and CDR2 is SVGAGI. This CDR3 is 13 amino acids long. The CDR3 DNA reads TGTGCCAGCAGTTACCGGGTTGGAGAGCCCCAGCATTTT. Translating it yields CASSYRVGEPQHF.

This clonotype has ten or more counts. The rearrangement uses TRBV20-1 and TRBJ2-7, with TRBD1 matching 7 bases. The germline CDR1 and CDR2 sequences are DFQATT and SNEGSKA (reference sequence). J gave up 0 bases and V 6 bases, and 5 bases lay outside the gene matches. The CDR3 runs 13 residues. Here the CDR3 DNA reads TGCAGTGCCAGGACAGGAGCCTCCTACGAGCAGTACTTC. Encoded protein: CSARTGASYEQYF.

This clonotype was recorded a few times. This CDR3 is CASSSPGRAETQYF. The CDR3 coding sequence is TGTGCCAGCAGTTCCCCGGGTCGGGCGGAGACCCAGTACTTC. V gene TRBV27 combines with J gene TRBJ2-7; no clear D. The J call may be mistaken, given a closer DNA end match to TRBJ2-5. The CDR3 contains 14 residues. CDR1 is MNHEY and CDR2 is SMNVEV in the germline V gene (reference sequence).

The chain links TRBV28 to TRBJ2-2; either TRBD1 or TRBD2 may fit D (7 bases each). Trimming stripped 3 bases from V and 6 bases from J, with 17 bases between. Germline values: CDR1 MDHEN, CDR2 SYDVKM. The CDR3 totals 16 residues. The CDR3 nucleotides are TGTGCCAGCAGTTTCGGGGGGCATCAGGGGGCCGGGGAGCTGTTTTTT. This sequence encodes CASSFGGHQGAGELFF.

In its sample, this clonotype was seen a few times. This rearrangement joins TRBV15 to TRBJ2-5, with D hard to call. The CDR3 runs to 9 residues. The germline V and J ends were trimmed by 10 bases and 3 bases, with 3 bases remaining between them. Per the germline V gene, CDR1 is LNHNV and CDR2 is YYDKDF (reference sequence). In DNA form, the CDR3 reads TGTGCCAAGGAAGAGACCCAGTACTTC. This translates into CAKEETQYF.